The clone carrying this T cell receptor (beta chain) was observed a single time. Its antigen is unknown. The data were obtained in a study of graft-versus-host responses after intestinal transplantation. Across the study: Each patient got anti-thymocyte globulin induction, then tacrolimus and steroids for two to four years.

The method was immunoSEQ multiplex PCR; TCRdb's version includes in-frame clones alone and lacks a portion of them. This table has more than 65,000 clones, under 95% appearing once. Germline-derived CDR1 and CDR2 are LNHNV and YYDKDF (reference sequence). The germline V and J ends were trimmed by 1 base and 0 bases, with 9 bases remaining between them. This CDR3 spans 15 amino acids. This TCR came from a human donor who was the organ donor for an intestinal transplant. The V and J genes are TRBV15 and TRBJ1-1, with a possible D match to TRBD1 (5 bases). The source was unstimulated CD8+ T cells sorted from spleen or lymph node cells, collected before transplant. The CDR3 loop is CATSRGRQLNTEAFF. The CDR3 DNA follows: TGTGCCACCAGCAGAGGAAGACAGTTGAACACTGAAGCTTTCTTT.